These 25 T cell receptor beta chains originate from one sample sequenced in a study of vaccination effects on CD4 cells after COVID-19. Their target antigens are unknown. After expansion with viral peptide pools in the ViraFEST assay, antigen-specific CD4+ T cells were sequenced. With about 9 days of culture completed, CD4+ T cells were isolated. Two-dose BNT162b2 or mRNA-1273 vaccination was given to participants. Data came from immunoSEQ multiplex PCR; TCRdb stores just in-frame clones and leaves some out. This table holds tens of thousands of clones, roughly 80% found once. The source material was CD4+ T cells from PBMCs cultured with HCoV-OC43 spike peptides, sampled after COVID-19 vaccination. The sample's subset: HCoV-OC43 spike overlapping peptide pool stimulation. Receptors were obtained from a human donor who received a COVID-19 vaccine.

Written as DNA, the CDR3 is TGTGCCAGTAGTATAGTAGGGAGGAGCTCCTACGAGCAGTACGTC. This sequence encodes CASSIVGRSSYEQYV. This chain links TRBV19 with TRBJ2-7; D perhaps matches TRBD2 (6 bases). CDR3 length: 15 residues. V gave up 1 base and J gave up 0 bases, with 10 bases separating them. Germline CDR1 and CDR2: LNHDA and SQIVND (reference sequence).

The sample holds one count of this clone. The V call is TRBV24-1, the J call TRBJ2-2, with D unresolved. There are 13 residues in the CDR3. Germline values: CDR1 KGHDR, CDR2 SFDVKD. Trimming removed 4 bases at V and 10 bases at J, with 12 bases between. DNA for the CDR3: TGTGCCACCAGTGACGACAATTGGGAGGAGCTGTTTTTT. It yields the protein CATSDDNWEELFF.

The genes are TRBV5-1 and TRBJ2-5, with TRBD2 matching 10 bases. The CDR3 runs 16 residues. V was clipped by 0 bases and J by 4 bases; unmatched bases: 6. Germline CDR1 SGHRS, CDR2 YFSETQ. The CDR3 spells CASSLAPAGGGETQYF. In DNA, the CDR3 is TGCGCCAGCAGCTTGGCCCCAGCGGGGGGGGGAGAGACCCAGTACTTC.

The CDR3 bases are TGTGCCACCAGCATGAGGCGGGGCGAGACCCAGTACTTC. Translation gives CATSMRRGETQYF. V gene TRBV15 combines with J gene TRBJ2-5, with a tentative D call TRBD2 (6 bases). Per the germline V gene, CDR1 is LNHNV and CDR2 is YYDKDF (reference sequence). Trimming shortened V by 4 bases and J by 5 bases, and 11 bases separated the two germline ends. The CDR3 length is 13 residues.

This chain links TRBV24-1 with TRBJ1-5; D ambiguous. The V and J ends lost 4 bases and 1 base respectively, with 10 bases between them. This CDR3 region has 15 residues. Looked up from germline, CDR1 is KGHDR and CDR2 is SFDVKD. The CDR3 region has the DNA TGTGCCACCAGTGACACGACCAAGAGCAATCAGCCCCAGCATTTT. Its protein is CATSDTTKSNQPQHF.

This chain links TRBV28 with TRBJ1-4, with D hard to call. The CDR3 sequence is 13 residues long. Germline CDR1 reads MDHEN; CDR2 reads SYDVKM. V was pared by 8 bases and J by 4 bases, with 11 bases between. The CDR3 DNA sequence: TGTGCCAGCTCCCGCGCTTTTAATGAAAAACTGTTTTTT. It codes for CASSRAFNEKLFF. Using reference TRBV28 and TRBJ1-4 for the parts outside the CDR3, the full variable domain is DVKVTQSSRYLVKRTGEKVFLECVQDMDHENMFWYRQDPGLGLRLIYFSYDVKMKEKGDIPEGYSVSREKKERFSLILESASTNQTSMYLCASSRAFNEKLFFGSGTQLSVL.

In this sample, this clone turned up a few times. The chain couples TRBV7-9 to TRBJ1-5; D is undetermined. CDR1 and CDR2 (germline): SEHNR, FQNEAQ (reference sequence). The CDR3 is 14 residues long. Trimming left V 0 bases short and J 5 bases short, with 8 bases between. CDR3 nucleotides: TGTGCCAGCAGCTTAGCCCAGGACTATCAGCCCCAGCATTTT. Translation: CASSLAQDYQPQHF.

J is TRBJ1-2 and V is TRBV18; perhaps TRBD1 as D (5 bases). Germline CDR1 and CDR2: KGHSH and LQKENI. Deletions cut 5 bases from V and 3 bases from J, with 7 bases between. CDR3 size: 12 residues. The CDR3 reads CASSGADYGYTF. The CDR3 DNA reads as TGTGCCAGCTCAGGGGCCGACTATGGCTACACCTTC.

The chain recombines TRBV2 with TRBJ2-1, with 7 bases lining up with TRBD1. Germline loops: CDR1 SNHLY, CDR2 FYNNEI. The CDR3 runs to 14 residues. V lost 4 bases and J lost 11; bases outside the gene matches: 11. The CDR3 region has the DNA TGTGCCAGCAGTGCCGGACAGGACCAGGCCCAGCAGTTCTTC. Its translation is CASSAGQDQAQQFF.

V is TRBV3-1 (or the pseudogene TRBV3-2) and J is TRBJ1-3, with D possibly TRBD1 on 5 matching bases. The CDR3 has 17 residues. The V and J ends lost 0 bases and 1 base respectively, with 13 bases between them. Germline CDR1 is LGHDT and CDR2 is YNNKEL (reference sequence). The CDR3 DNA reads TGTGCCAGCAGCCAAGATCTGGGGACTGCATCTGGAAACACCATATATTTT. Protein: CASSQDLGTASGNTIYF.

The CDR3, as DNA: TGTGCCAGTAGTATAGAGGCAGGAAAAGGCAATCAGCCCCAGCATTTT. Its protein product is CASSIEAGKGNQPQHF. The J gene is TRBJ1-5, the V gene TRBV19; D is unresolved. The ends were cut back, 0 bases at V and 2 bases at J, with 11 bases in the middle. The CDR3 length is 16 residues. Germline V lookup: CDR1 LNHDA, CDR2 SQIVND (reference sequence).

The chain couples TRBV20-1 to TRBJ2-2; 7 bases fit TRBD1. V lost 3 bases, J lost 4 bases, and 5 bases stayed unmatched. Germline V CDR1 and CDR2: DFQATT, SNEGSKA (reference sequence). The length of the CDR3 is 14 residues. The DNA of the CDR3 is TGCAGTGCTAGTGGACAGGCTCCCACCGGGGAGCTGTTTTTT. Its protein product is CSASGQAPTGELFF.

The chain links TRBV19 to TRBJ1-5; 8 nucleotides match TRBD1. Looked up from germline, CDR1 is LNHDA and CDR2 is SQIVND (reference sequence). The CDR3 covers 14 residues. J lost 8 bases, V lost 5 bases, and 8 bases had no gene match. The CDR3 region has the DNA TGTGCCAGTAGTCCTTGGACAGGGTACAAGCCCCAGCATTTT. It specifies CASSPWTGYKPQHF.

Only one count was recorded for this clone. V and J are TRBV20-1 and TRBJ1-1; 8 nucleotides match TRBD1. The CDR3 loop spans 10 amino acids. Germline V gene data show CDR1 as DFQATT and CDR2 as SNEGSKA (reference sequence). V dropped 5 bases and J dropped 10; count of bases not matched to a gene: 3. CDR3 bases: TGCAGTGCTCGGGGGACAGGAGCTTTCTTT. Residues: CSARGTGAFF.

The genes are TRBV3-1 (or the pseudogene TRBV3-2) and TRBJ1-1; D is undetermined. V was pared by 0 bases and J by 11 bases, with 13 bases between. CDR1 and CDR2 (germline): LGHDT, YNNKEL (reference sequence). CDR3 length: 13 residues. The DNA of the CDR3 is TGTGCCAGCAGCCAAGATCTCCTACAGCGGGCTTTCTTT. Translating it yields CASSQDLLQRAFF.

This chain uses TRBV7-2 with TRBJ1-4; weak D call: TRBD1 (5 bases). With 1 base removed from V and 5 bases from J, the gap between germline ends came to 11 bases. The germline gives CDR1 SGHTA, CDR2 FQGNSA. CDR3 length equals 15 residues. In nucleotides, the CDR3 is TGTGCCAGCAGCTTAGTTTCGGGGACCAATGAAAAACTGTTTTTT. Its translation: CASSLVSGTNEKLFF.

The chain couples TRBV4-1 to TRBJ1-5, with D perhaps TRBD1 (5 bases). The CDR3 has 14 amino acids. Trimming removed 2 bases at V and 9 bases at J, with 14 bases between. CDR1 MGHRA and CDR2 YSYEKL come from the germline V gene. CDR3 nucleotide sequence: TGCGCCAGCAGCCAAAGCCAGGGCCTCGGGCCCCAGCATTTT. It yields the protein CASSQSQGLGPQHF.

The chain carries TRBV6-1 and TRBJ2-5; TRBD2 matches at 7 bases. V was clipped by 7 bases and J by 7 bases; unmatched bases: 12. Germline CDR1 and CDR2: MNHNS and SASEGT. The CDR3 spans 14 residues. This CDR3 is CASISNSGAGTQYF. Written as DNA, the CDR3 is TGTGCCAGCATCAGCAACAGCGGGGCTGGGACCCAGTACTTC.

This clone has a handful of counts. This chain connects TRBV6-5 to TRBJ1-2; 9 nucleotides match TRBD1. There are 15 residues in the CDR3. J gave up 7 bases and V 7 bases, and 13 bases lay outside the gene matches. Germline V gene lookup returns CDR1 MNHEY and CDR2 SVGAGI. CDR3 nucleotides: TGTGCCAGCACCTACACAGGGACAGGGATAGGTGGCTACACCTTC. It specifies CASTYTGTGIGGYTF.

This clone was seen more than once but under ten times. The chain has TRBV28 and TRBJ1-4, with 7 positions matching TRBD1. The V and J ends lost 6 bases and 1 base, in that order; junction bases with no gene match: 2. Germline-derived CDR1 and CDR2 are MDHEN and SYDVKM. This CDR3 has 14 residues. The CDR3 is CASRQGGTNEKLFF. The CDR3 DNA reads as TGTGCCAGCAGGCAGGGGGGAACTAATGAAAAACTGTTTTTT.

The V gene is TRBV5-6, the J gene TRBJ2-5, with 7 bases fitting TRBD1. This CDR3 spans 14 amino acids. V gave up 4 bases and J gave up 5 bases; unmatched junction bases: 8. Germline assignment: CDR1 SGHDT and CDR2 YYEEEE. This CDR3 is CASSPVTGHETQYF. For the CDR3, the DNA is TGTGCCAGCAGCCCGGTGACAGGGCACGAGACCCAGTACTTC. The full variable domain, in which reference TRBV5-6 and TRBJ2-5 provide the parts outside the CDR3, is DAGVTQSPTHLIKTRGQQVTLRCSPKSGHDTVSWYQQALGQGPQFIFQYYEEEERQRGNFPDRFSGHQFPNYSSELNVNALLLGDSALYLCASSPVTGHETQYFGPGTRLLVL.

In this sample, this clone turned up a few times. The chain is built from TRBV7-3 and TRBJ2-2; a weak D match, TRBD1 (5 bases). V was pared by 5 bases and J by 0 bases, with 7 bases between. Germline CDR1 is SGHTA and CDR2 is FQGTGA. There are 14 residues in the CDR3. CDR3 in DNA: TGTGCCAGCAGCCGACAGACGAACACCGGGGAGCTGTTTTTT. As protein: CASSRQTNTGELFF.

The V gene is TRBV6-2 or TRBV6-3, the J gene TRBJ1-2; D perhaps matches TRBD1 (5 bases). The CDR3 contains 14 residues. The germline V gene has CDR1 MNHEY and CDR2 SVGEGT. V lost 5 bases to trimming and J lost 1 base, with 11 bases between them. DNA of the CDR3: TGTGCCAGCAGTGTTCAGGGACTTAACTATGGCTACACCTTC. Protein: CASSVQGLNYGYTF.

This clone appeared once. The rearrangement uses TRBV13 and TRBJ2-1, with D tentatively TRBD1 or TRBD2 (5 bases each). CDR1 is PRHDT and CDR2 is FYEKMQ in the germline V gene (reference sequence). The CDR3 covers 16 residues. Deletions cut 4 bases from V and 8 bases from J, with 21 bases between. The CDR3 DNA sequence: TGTGCCAGCAGCTACCCCCAGGGACGACTTGACGATGAGCAGTTCTTC. As protein: CASSYPQGRLDDEQFF. Based on the CDR3 plus reference TRBV13 and TRBJ2-1, the full variable domain is AAGVIQSPRHLIKEKRETATLKCYPIPRHDTVYWYQQGPGQDPQFLISFYEKMQSDKGSIPDRFSAQQFSDYHSELNMSSLELGDSALYFCASSYPQGRLDDEQFFGPGTRLTVL.

The chain is built from TRBV7-3 and TRBJ2-3; TRBD2 matches at 15 bases. There are 17 residues in the CDR3. Germline CDR1 SGHTA, CDR2 FQGTGA. Losses at the gene ends were 4 bases for V and 6 bases for J; bases not matched to a gene: 8. CDR3 residues: CASSSGLAGGLSDTQYF. CDR3 DNA sequence: TGTGCCAGCAGCTCCGGACTAGCGGGGGGGCTCTCGGATACGCAGTATTTT.